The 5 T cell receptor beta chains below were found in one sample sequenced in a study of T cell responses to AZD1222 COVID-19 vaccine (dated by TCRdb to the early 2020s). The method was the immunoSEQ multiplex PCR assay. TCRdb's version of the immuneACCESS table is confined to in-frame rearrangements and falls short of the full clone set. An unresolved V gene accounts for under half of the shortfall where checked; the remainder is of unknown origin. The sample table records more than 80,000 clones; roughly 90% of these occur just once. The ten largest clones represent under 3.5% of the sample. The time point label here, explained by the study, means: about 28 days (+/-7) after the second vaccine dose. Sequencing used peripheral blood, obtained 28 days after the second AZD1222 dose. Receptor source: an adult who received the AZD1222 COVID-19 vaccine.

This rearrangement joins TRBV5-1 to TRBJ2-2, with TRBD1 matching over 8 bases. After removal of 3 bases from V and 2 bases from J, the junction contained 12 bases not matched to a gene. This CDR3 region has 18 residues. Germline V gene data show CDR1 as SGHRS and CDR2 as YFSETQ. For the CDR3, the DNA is TGCGCCAGCAGCTACGCACCCAGGGGGCCTCTTAACACCGGGGAGCTGTTTTTT. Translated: CASSYAPRGPLNTGELFF.

CDR3 DNA: TGTGCCATCAGACTGGCAACGAACACTGAAGCTTTCTTT. This gives the protein CAIRLATNTEAFF. This sequence joins TRBV10-3 and TRBJ1-1; D is unresolved. V lost 6 bases, J lost 1 base, and 9 bases lay in between. Germline CDR1 ENHRY, CDR2 SYGVKD. This CDR3 is 13 amino acids long.

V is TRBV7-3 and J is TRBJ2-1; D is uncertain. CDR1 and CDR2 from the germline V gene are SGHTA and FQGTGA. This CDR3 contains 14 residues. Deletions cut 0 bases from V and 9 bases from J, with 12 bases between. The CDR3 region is CASSLTTGHREQFF. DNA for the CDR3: TGTGCCAGCAGCTTAACAACTGGGCATCGTGAGCAGTTCTTC.

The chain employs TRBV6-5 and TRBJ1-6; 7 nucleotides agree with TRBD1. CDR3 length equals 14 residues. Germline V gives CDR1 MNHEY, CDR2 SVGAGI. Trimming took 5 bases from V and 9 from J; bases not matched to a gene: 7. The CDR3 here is CASSLDRDGSPLHF. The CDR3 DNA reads TGTGCCAGCAGTCTTGACAGGGACGGTTCACCCCTCCACTTT.

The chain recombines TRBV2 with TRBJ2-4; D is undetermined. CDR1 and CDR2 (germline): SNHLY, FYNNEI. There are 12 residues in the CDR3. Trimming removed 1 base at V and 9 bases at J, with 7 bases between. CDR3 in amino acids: CASSEGGIIQYF. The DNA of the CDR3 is TGTGCCAGCAGTGAAGGTGGGATCATTCAGTACTTC.